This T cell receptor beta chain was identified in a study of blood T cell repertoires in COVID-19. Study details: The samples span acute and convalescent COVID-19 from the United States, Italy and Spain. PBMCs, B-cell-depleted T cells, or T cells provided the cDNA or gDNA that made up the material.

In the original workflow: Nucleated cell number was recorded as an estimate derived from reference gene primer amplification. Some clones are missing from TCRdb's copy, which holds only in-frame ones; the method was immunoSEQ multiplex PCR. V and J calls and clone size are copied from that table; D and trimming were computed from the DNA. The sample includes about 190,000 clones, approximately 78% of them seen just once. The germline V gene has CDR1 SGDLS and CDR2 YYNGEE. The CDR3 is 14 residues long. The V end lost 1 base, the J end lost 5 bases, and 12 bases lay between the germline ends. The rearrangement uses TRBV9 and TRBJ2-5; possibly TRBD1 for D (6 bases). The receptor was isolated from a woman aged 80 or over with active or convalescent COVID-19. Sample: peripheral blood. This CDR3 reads CASSVTGQYETQYF. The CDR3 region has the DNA TGTGCCAGCAGCGTAACAGGGCAATATGAGACCCAGTACTTC. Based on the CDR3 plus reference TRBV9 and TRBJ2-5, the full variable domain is DSGVTQTPKHLITATGQRVTLRCSPRSGDLSVYWYQQSLDQGLQFLIQYYNGEERAKGNILERFSAQQFPDLHSELNLSSLELGDSALYFCASSVTGQYETQYFGPGTRLLVL.